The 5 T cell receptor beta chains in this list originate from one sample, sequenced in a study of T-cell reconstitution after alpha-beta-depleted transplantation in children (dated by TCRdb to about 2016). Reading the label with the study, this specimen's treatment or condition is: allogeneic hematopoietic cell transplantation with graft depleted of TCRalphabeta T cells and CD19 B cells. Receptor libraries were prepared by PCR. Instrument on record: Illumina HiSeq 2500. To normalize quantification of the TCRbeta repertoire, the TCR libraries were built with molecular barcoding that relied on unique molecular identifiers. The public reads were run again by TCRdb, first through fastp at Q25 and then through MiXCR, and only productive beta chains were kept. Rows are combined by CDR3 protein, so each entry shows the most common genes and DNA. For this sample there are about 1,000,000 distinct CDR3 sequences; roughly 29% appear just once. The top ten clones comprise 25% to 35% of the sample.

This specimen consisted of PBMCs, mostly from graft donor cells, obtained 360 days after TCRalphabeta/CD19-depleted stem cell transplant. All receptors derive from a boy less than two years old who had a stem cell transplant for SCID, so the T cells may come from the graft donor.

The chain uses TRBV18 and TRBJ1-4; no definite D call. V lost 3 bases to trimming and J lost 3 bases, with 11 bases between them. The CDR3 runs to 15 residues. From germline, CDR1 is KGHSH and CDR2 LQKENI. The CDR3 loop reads CASSPGQTSNEKLFF. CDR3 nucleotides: TGTGCCAGCTCACCTGGGCAGACATCTAATGAAAAACTGTTTTTT.

The CDR3 DNA reads TGTGCCAGCAGCTTCGTCGGGACAGGGTTTGCAGATACGCAGTATTTT. Protein: CASSFVGTGFADTQYF. The rearrangement joins TRBV7-8 to TRBJ2-3; 9 bases match TRBD1. Germline V gene lookup returns CDR1 SGHVS and CDR2 FQNEAQ. The V segment lost 3 bases and the J segment 4 bases; nucleotides outside the gene matches: 8. The CDR3 length is 16 residues.

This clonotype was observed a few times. Written as DNA, the CDR3 is TGCAGCGTGGCCTCCAGCGACAGGGGGGAAGACGAGCAGTACTTC. Its translation: CSVASSDRGEDEQYF. The V gene is TRBV29-1, the J gene TRBJ2-7; 9 positions agree with TRBD1. The ends lost 6 bases at V and 5 bases at J; junction bases unmatched: 14. Germline assignment: CDR1 SQVTM and CDR2 ANQGSEA. The CDR3 is made up of 15 amino acids.

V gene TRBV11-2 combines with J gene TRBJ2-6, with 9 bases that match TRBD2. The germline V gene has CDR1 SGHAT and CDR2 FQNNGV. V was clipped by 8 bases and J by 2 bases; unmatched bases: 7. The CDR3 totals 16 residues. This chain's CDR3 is CASRRASGAGANVLTF. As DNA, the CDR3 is TGTGCCAGCCGGCGGGCTAGCGGGGCTGGGGCCAACGTCCTGACTTTC.

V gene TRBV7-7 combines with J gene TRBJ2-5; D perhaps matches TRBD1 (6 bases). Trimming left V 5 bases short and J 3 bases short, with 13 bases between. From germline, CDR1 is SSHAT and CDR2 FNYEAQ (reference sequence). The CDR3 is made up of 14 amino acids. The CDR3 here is CASSASRTEETQYF. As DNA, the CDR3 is TGTGCCAGCAGCGCCTCTAGGACAGAAGAGACCCAGTACTTC.